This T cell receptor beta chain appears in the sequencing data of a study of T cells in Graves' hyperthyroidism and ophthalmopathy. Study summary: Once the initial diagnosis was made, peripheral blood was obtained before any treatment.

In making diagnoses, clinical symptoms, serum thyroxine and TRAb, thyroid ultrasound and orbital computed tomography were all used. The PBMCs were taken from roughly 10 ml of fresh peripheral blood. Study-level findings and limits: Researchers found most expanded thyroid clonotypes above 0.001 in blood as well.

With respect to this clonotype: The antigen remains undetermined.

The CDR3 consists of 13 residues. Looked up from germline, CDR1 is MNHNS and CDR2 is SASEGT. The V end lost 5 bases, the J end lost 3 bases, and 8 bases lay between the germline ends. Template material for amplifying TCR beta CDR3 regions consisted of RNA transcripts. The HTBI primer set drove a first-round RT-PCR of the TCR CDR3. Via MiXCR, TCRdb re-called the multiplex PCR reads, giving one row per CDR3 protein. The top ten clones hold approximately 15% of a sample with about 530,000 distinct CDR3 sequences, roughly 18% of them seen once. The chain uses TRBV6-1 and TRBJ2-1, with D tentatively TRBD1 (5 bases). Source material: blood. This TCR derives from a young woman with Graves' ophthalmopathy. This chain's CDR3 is CASSQGVYNEQFF. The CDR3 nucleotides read TGTGCCAGCAGTCAAGGGGTCTACAATGAGCAGTTCTTC.